These 29 T cell receptor beta chains came from one sample sequenced in a study of cytomegalovirus exposure and HLA in healthy donors. Primers for the PCR totalled 60 Vbeta and 13 Jbeta. Generated by immunoSEQ multiplex PCR, the TCRdb table keeps only in-frame clones and is missing some. Of around 150,000 clones listed, approximately 68% are singletons. Sequenced sample: PBMCs. The receptors were sampled from a man aged 60 to 75 in good health and CMV-seronegative.

The rearrangement joins TRBV30 to TRBJ1-1; possible D gene TRBD1, 6 bases. The CDR3 length is 14 residues. The germline CDR1 and CDR2 sequences are GTSNPN and SVGIG (reference sequence). The ends were cut back, 0 bases at V and 6 bases at J, with 14 bases in the middle. In nucleotides, the CDR3 is TGTGCCTGGAGTGTACCAAGGGGACACCCTGAAGCTTTCTTT. This sequence encodes CAWSVPRGHPEAFF.

The chain uses TRBV18 and TRBJ1-1, with 7 bases lining up with TRBD1. Germline CDR1 KGHSH, CDR2 LQKENI. The CDR3 is 15 amino acids. The trim removed 0 bases at V and 0 bases at J, leaving 1 base unmatched. The CDR3 nucleotides read TGTGCCAGCTCACCACCGGACAGGATGAACACTGAAGCTTTCTTT. Its protein product is CASSPPDRMNTEAFF.

The rearrangement links TRBV6-5 to TRBJ1-1, with D perhaps TRBD1 (5 bases). V lost 6 bases to trimming and J lost 3 bases, with 17 bases between them. CDR3 length: 15 amino acids. Germline V gene lookup returns CDR1 MNHEY and CDR2 SVGAGI. The CDR3 here is CASSSEGAEDTEAFF. The CDR3 DNA reads TGTGCCAGCAGCTCCGAAGGGGCTGAGGACACTGAAGCTTTCTTT.

V is TRBV5-8 and J is TRBJ1-6, with 8 bases identical to TRBD1. Germline CDR1 and CDR2: SGHTS and YDEGEE. V lost 3 bases, J lost 5 bases, and 7 bases stayed unmatched. The CDR3 length is 16 residues. CDR3 sequence (DNA): TGTGCCAGCAGCTCCGGGGACAGGTGGAATAATTCACCCCTCCACTTT. Translating gives CASSSGDRWNNSPLHF.

This clone was picked up one time. The chain uses TRBV11-3 and TRBJ1-1, with D possibly TRBD1 on 5 matching bases. Germline loops: CDR1 SGHNT, CDR2 YENEEA. The V end lost 5 bases, the J end lost 1 base, and 14 bases lay between the germline ends. The length of the CDR3 is 15 residues. For the CDR3, the DNA is TGTGCCAGCAGCACCCGGGACGGGAGGAACACTGAAGCTTTCTTT. Amino acids: CASSTRDGRNTEAFF.

The chain uses TRBV5-1 and TRBJ1-5; TRBD1 agrees at 9 bases. Germline CDR1 and CDR2: SGHRS and YFSETQ. CDR3 size: 17 residues. J gave up 1 base and V 0 bases, and 5 bases lay outside the gene matches. CDR3 loop: CASSLAPQGASNQPQHF. CDR3 DNA: TGCGCCAGCAGCTTGGCCCCACAGGGGGCGAGCAATCAGCCCCAGCATTTT.

V usage is TRBV6-5 and J usage is TRBJ1-5, with unresolved D. The CDR3 is 15 residues long. Germline CDR1 is MNHEY and CDR2 is SVGAGI. The V end lost 6 bases, the J end lost 0 bases, and 12 bases lay between the germline ends. The CDR3, as DNA: TGTGCCAGCAGGCCACCAGGTGGTAGCAATCAGCCCCAGCATTTT. Its protein product is CASRPPGGSNQPQHF.

The V gene is TRBV28, the J gene TRBJ2-2; TRBD2 aligns across 9 bases. From germline, CDR1 is MDHEN and CDR2 SYDVKM. CDR3 size: 17 residues. With V trimmed by 5 bases and J by 7 bases, 14 bases remained unmatched. Here the CDR3 DNA reads TGTGCCAGCAGTCCGTCGGTAGCGGGAGTCTATGGCGGGGAGCTGTTTTTT. The encoded protein is CASSPSVAGVYGGELFF.

This clone has more than one count but fewer than ten. The chain employs TRBV6-6 and TRBJ2-2; TRBD1 matches at 7 bases. V shed 6 bases and J 1 base; nucleotides not matched to a gene: 8. The CDR3 covers 16 residues. The germline CDR1 and CDR2 sequences are MNHNY and SVGAGI (reference sequence). CDR3 bases: TGTGCCAGCAGGCTACCTAGGACAGGGAACACCGGGGAGCTGTTTTTT. Translating it yields CASRLPRTGNTGELFF.

This chain uses TRBV10-3 with TRBJ2-5; TRBD2 aligns across 11 bases. V shed 6 bases and J 2 bases; nucleotides not matched to a gene: 8. The CDR3 has 16 amino acids. The germline V gene has CDR1 ENHRY and CDR2 SYGVKD. CDR3 in amino acids: CAIRMGLADSQETQYF. CDR3 nucleotides: TGTGCCATCAGAATGGGACTAGCGGACTCTCAAGAGACCCAGTACTTC.

The V call is TRBV11-2, the J call TRBJ1-1; TRBD1 might be the D (6 bases). Trimming pared 0 bases from V and 6 bases from J, leaving 14 bases between. Germline V gene sequence: CDR1 SGHAT, CDR2 FQNNGV. CDR3 length: 15 amino acids. DNA for the CDR3: TGTGCCAGCAGCTTAGACAGGGGAAAGAGCGCTGAAGCTTTCTTT. This encodes CASSLDRGKSAEAFF.

This sequence joins TRBV6-5 and TRBJ2-5, with TRBD2 identical over 8 bases. Trimming cost V 7 bases and J 10 bases; bases outside gene matches: 14. This CDR3 spans 14 amino acids. Germline V gene data show CDR1 as MNHEY and CDR2 as SVGAGI. CDR3 residues: CASTEGLGSADQYF. The CDR3 coding sequence is TGTGCCAGCACCGAGGGACTAGGATCGGCCGACCAGTACTTC.

The chain couples TRBV18 to TRBJ2-7, with D perhaps matching TRBD1 (5 bases). The CDR3 has 16 amino acids. Germline lookup yields CDR1 KGHSH and CDR2 LQKENI. Between the trimmed V and J ends, which lost 1 base and 2 bases, there was a span of 15 bases. The CDR3 loop is CASSPLGVLAAYEQYF. DNA for the CDR3: TGTGCCAGCTCACCACTAGGGGTCCTGGCCGCCTACGAGCAGTACTTC.

This clone was detected only a few times. V gene TRBV28 combines with J gene TRBJ2-3; 7 bases line up with TRBD2. The CDR3 has 15 amino acids. In germline, CDR1 is MDHEN, CDR2 SYDVKM. V dropped 6 bases and J dropped 2; count of bases not matched to a gene: 8. The CDR3 DNA sequence: TGTGCCAGCAGGGGGGGGAGCGGGATCACAGATACGCAGTATTTT. It is translated as CASRGGSGITDTQYF.

This clone has more than one count but fewer than ten. This chain connects TRBV6-5 to TRBJ1-1; TRBD1 aligns across 10 bases. Germline-derived CDR1 and CDR2 are MNHEY and SVGAGI. V trimming: 5 bases; J trimming: 6 bases; junction bases outside the gene matches: 9. This CDR3 comprises 15 residues. The CDR3 sequence: CASSLTTGGWSEAFF. CDR3 in DNA: TGTGCCAGCAGTCTGACGACAGGGGGCTGGTCTGAAGCTTTCTTT.

J is TRBJ1-1 and V is TRBV10-2, with TRBD1 matching 7 bases. This CDR3 comprises 14 residues. Germline lookup yields CDR1 WSHSY and CDR2 SAAADI. The V segment lost 6 bases and the J segment 1 base; nucleotides outside the gene matches: 5. This chain's CDR3 is CASRAGQTNTEAFF. DNA for the CDR3: TGCGCCAGCAGGGCGGGACAGACGAACACTGAAGCTTTCTTT.

This sequence joins TRBV5-1 and TRBJ2-1; 16 nucleotides line up with TRBD2. Germline-derived CDR1 and CDR2 are SGHRS and YFSETQ. V was clipped by 4 bases and J by 4 bases; unmatched bases: 8. This CDR3 has 18 amino acids. CDR3 sequence reads: CASSPLGLAGGQYNEQFF. The CDR3, as DNA: TGCGCCAGCAGCCCCCTGGGACTAGCGGGAGGGCAGTACAATGAGCAGTTCTTC.

This clone has a handful of counts. This chain uses TRBV2 with TRBJ1-1; tentatively, D is TRBD1 (5 bases). V lost 5 bases, J lost 3 bases, and 13 bases lay in between. CDR3 length: 14 residues. Germline V gene data show CDR1 as SNHLY and CDR2 as FYNNEI. In DNA, the CDR3 is TGTGCCAGCAGTACACTGGGGCAGGACACTGAAGCTTTCTTT. Its protein is CASSTLGQDTEAFF.

The rearrangement joins TRBV30 to TRBJ2-3; 7 positions match TRBD1. Germline trimming cut 1 base from V and 1 base from J; bases unmatched to any gene: 5. This CDR3 spans 15 amino acids. Germline values: CDR1 GTSNPN, CDR2 SVGIG (reference sequence). The CDR3: CAWSAHRGGTDTQYF. In DNA, the CDR3 is TGTGCCTGGAGTGCCCACAGGGGAGGCACAGATACGCAGTATTTT.

The chain recombines TRBV5-1 with TRBJ2-5; TRBD2 aligns across 10 bases. Germline CDR1 SGHRS, CDR2 YFSETQ. This CDR3 spans 15 amino acids. Losses at the gene ends were 3 bases for V and 2 bases for J; bases not matched to a gene: 4. The CDR3 region has the DNA TGCGCCAGCAGCTCCCCAGCGGGAGGGCAAGAGACCCAGTACTTC. Amino acids: CASSSPAGGQETQYF.

V usage is TRBV30 and J usage is TRBJ1-5; possibly TRBD1 for D (5 bases). The CDR3 totals 14 residues. The germline V and J ends were trimmed by 4 bases and 3 bases, with 13 bases remaining between them. Germline-derived CDR1 and CDR2 are GTSNPN and SVGIG (reference sequence). CDR3 loop: CAWTFGRDNQPQHF. CDR3 sequence (DNA): TGTGCCTGGACCTTCGGCAGGGACAATCAGCCCCAGCATTTT.

The gene calls are TRBV9 and TRBJ2-5, with D unclear. The length of the CDR3 is 13 residues. CDR1 SGDLS and CDR2 YYNGEE come from the germline V gene. V was shortened by 0 bases and J by 4 bases, with 7 bases between the two germline ends. The CDR3 DNA follows: TGTGCCAGCAGCGTAGATGTCGGAGAGACCCAGTACTTC. Translated, it gives CASSVDVGETQYF.

The gene calls are TRBV10-1 and TRBJ2-1, with TRBD2 matching 12 bases. V was clipped by 2 bases and J by 4 bases; unmatched bases: 21. This CDR3 region has 22 residues. Germline V gene data show CDR1 as WNHNN and CDR2 as SYGVQD (reference sequence). CDR3 bases: TGCGCCAGCAGTGAGACCCGGGTCTTAGGACTAGCGGGATGGCTGGGGTACAATGAGCAGTTCTTC. Protein: CASSETRVLGLAGWLGYNEQFF.

This clone occurred a few times. V is TRBV28 and J is TRBJ2-3, with D tentatively TRBD2 (6 bases). In germline, CDR1 is MDHEN, CDR2 SYDVKM. The CDR3 runs 14 residues. V lost 3 bases and J 5 bases, leaving 12 bases between the germline ends. In DNA, the CDR3 is TGTGCCAGCAGTTTTGGAGGGCAGGGAGATACGCAGTATTTT. It codes for CASSFGGQGDTQYF.

The chain is built from TRBV7-3 and TRBJ2-1, with TRBD2 matching over 12 bases. The V gene's germline CDR1 is SGHTA and CDR2 FQGTGA. The CDR3 is 15 residues long. V was pared by 6 bases and J by 5 bases, with 5 bases of the junction left unmatched. The CDR3 region has the DNA TGTGCCAGCAGACGACTAGCGGGAGTTGACAATGAGCAGTTCTTC. This encodes CASRRLAGVDNEQFF.

This clone was counted a few times. This chain joins TRBV7-2 and TRBJ2-1, with TRBD2 as a possible D gene (6 bases). The CDR3 sequence is 15 residues long. Germline loops: CDR1 SGHTA, CDR2 FQGNSA. The V and J ends lost 1 base and 7 bases respectively, with 14 bases between them. In DNA form, the CDR3 reads TGTGCCAGCAGCTTAGAACTAGCTGGTTGGAATGAGCAGTTCTTC. Residues: CASSLELAGWNEQFF.

This chain uses TRBV6-5 with TRBJ2-5; 9 positions match TRBD2. CDR3 length equals 15 residues. Germline CDR1 is MNHEY and CDR2 is SVGAGI. J lost 5 bases, V lost 2 bases, and 6 bases had no gene match. CDR3 sequence reads: CASSYAGGPKETQYF. DNA for the CDR3: TGTGCCAGCAGTTACGCGGGAGGGCCTAAGGAGACCCAGTACTTC.

J is TRBJ2-1 and V is TRBV7-3; D is ambiguous. Germline V gene lookup returns CDR1 SGHTA and CDR2 FQGTGA. The CDR3 has 15 residues. The ends were cut back, 2 bases at V and 0 bases at J, with 8 bases in the middle. CDR3 nucleotide sequence: TGTGCCAGCAGCTTAGCGGCGGTCTCCTACAATGAGCAGTTCTTC. Its translation is CASSLAAVSYNEQFF. Full variable domain (missing parts from reference TRBV7-3 and TRBJ2-1): GAGVSQTPSNKVTEKGKYVELRCDPISGHTALYWYRQSLGQGPEFLIYFQGTGAADDSGLPNDRFFAVRPEGSVSTLKIQRTERGDSAVYLCASSLAAVSYNEQFFGPGTRLTVL.

The J gene is TRBJ2-3, the V gene TRBV5-4, with D unresolved. The CDR3 is made up of 13 amino acids. The V and J ends lost 0 bases and 5 bases respectively, with 7 bases between them. Germline CDR1 is SGHNT and CDR2 is YYREEE (reference sequence). The CDR3 spells CASSLVSEDTQYF. The CDR3 DNA reads as TGTGCCAGCAGCTTGGTCAGTGAAGATACGCAGTATTTT.